A single TCR beta chain is shown here with its context. This entry belongs to a study of blood T cells in healthy people across ages. A second PCR, run for about 7 to 11 cycles, used a sample-barcoded 5' primer plus a J-beta primer mix. TCRdb re-called the 5' RACE reads through MiXCR, storing one row per CDR3 protein. The sample holds hundreds of thousands of distinct CDR3 sequences, 20% to 30% seen once. This CDR3 region has 16 residues. Germline loops: CDR1 SGHRS, CDR2 YFSETQ. These data were also filed under a second study, of T cells of mothers and their children.

Sequencing was done on a sample of blood. The genes are TRBV5-1 and TRBJ2-7, with 8 bases that match TRBD1. The J call could be wrong; TRBJ2-1 is a better fit for the DNA end. The TCR comes from a boy aged 5-17 years in good health. The CDR3 DNA reads as TGCGCCAGCAGCCTCCTTAGGACAGGGACGTTCGATGAGCAGTTCTTC. Amino acid sequence: CASSLLRTGTFDEQFF.